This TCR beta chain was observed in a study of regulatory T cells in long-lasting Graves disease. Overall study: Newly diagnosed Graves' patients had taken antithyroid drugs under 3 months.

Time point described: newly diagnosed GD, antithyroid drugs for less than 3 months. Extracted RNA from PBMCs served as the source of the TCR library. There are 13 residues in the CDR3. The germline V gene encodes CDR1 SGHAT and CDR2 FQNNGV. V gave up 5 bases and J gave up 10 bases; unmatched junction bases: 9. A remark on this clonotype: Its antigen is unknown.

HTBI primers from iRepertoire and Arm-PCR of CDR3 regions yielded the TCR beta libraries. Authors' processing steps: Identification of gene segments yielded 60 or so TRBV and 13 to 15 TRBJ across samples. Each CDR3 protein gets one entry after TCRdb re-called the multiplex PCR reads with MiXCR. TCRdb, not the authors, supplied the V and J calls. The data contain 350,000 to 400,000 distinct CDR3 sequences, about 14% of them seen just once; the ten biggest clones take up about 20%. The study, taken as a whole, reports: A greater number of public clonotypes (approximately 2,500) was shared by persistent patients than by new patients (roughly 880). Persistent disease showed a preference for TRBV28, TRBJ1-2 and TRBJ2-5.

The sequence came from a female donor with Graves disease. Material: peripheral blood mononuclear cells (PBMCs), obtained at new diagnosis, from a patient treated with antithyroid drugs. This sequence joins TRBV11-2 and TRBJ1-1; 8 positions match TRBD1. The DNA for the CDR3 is TGTGCCAGCAGCGGAAGACAGGGGCTCAGAGCTTTCTTT. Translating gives CASSGRQGLRAFF.